Presented here are 21 T cell receptor beta chains from one specimen sequenced in a study of cytomegalovirus exposure and HLA in healthy donors. Use of 60 Vbeta and 13 Jbeta primers characterized the PCR. The data were produced by immunoSEQ multiplex PCR, yet TCRdb's version contains in-frame clones alone and is incomplete. This table has about 150,000 clones, roughly four fifths appearing once. Specimen: PBMCs. These receptors all stem from a man in his thirties or forties in good health and CMV-seronegative.

The chain links TRBV28 to TRBJ1-5; D is unclear. The CDR3 consists of 13 residues. Trimming cost V 1 base and J 4 bases, with 5 bases left between them. Per the germline V gene, CDR1 is MDHEN and CDR2 is SYDVKM. The CDR3 loop reads CASSLSQNQPQHF. In DNA, the CDR3 is TGTGCCAGCAGTTTATCCCAAAATCAGCCCCAGCATTTT. Full variable domain (missing parts from reference TRBV28 and TRBJ1-5): DVKVTQSSRYLVKRTGEKVFLECVQDMDHENMFWYRQDPGLGLRLIYFSYDVKMKEKGDIPEGYSVSREKKERFSLILESASTNQTSMYLCASSLSQNQPQHFGDGTRLSIL.

This chain joins TRBV7-8 and TRBJ2-1, with D possibly matching TRBD2 (6 bases). Germline lookup yields CDR1 SGHVS and CDR2 FQNEAQ. There are 15 residues in the CDR3. The V and J ends lost 3 bases and 1 base respectively, with 10 bases between them. DNA of the CDR3: TGTGCCAGCAGCTTTACCCGGGGGTCCTACAATGAGCAGTTCTTC. Protein sequence: CASSFTRGSYNEQFF.

For this clone: Mismatch with germline at one junction end may stem from a read error. The chain combines TRBV2 with TRBJ2-7; possibly TRBD2 for D (5 bases). Germline V CDR1 and CDR2: SNHLY, FYNNEI. The CDR3 is 13 amino acids. The CDR3 sequence: CASKEESAYEQYF. The CDR3 DNA follows: TGTGCTAGCAAGGAGGAGTCGGCCTACGAGCAGTACTTC.

V gene TRBV7-3 combines with J gene TRBJ1-2; D is possibly TRBD1 (5 bases). Trimming took 5 bases from V and 9 from J, leaving 19 bases between them. There are 14 residues in the CDR3. Per germline, CDR1 SGHTA and CDR2 FQGTGA. CDR3: CASSPSPGLVSYTF. As DNA, the CDR3 is TGTGCCAGCAGCCCGTCGCCGGGACTTGTGAGCTACACCTTC.

The chain carries TRBV2 and TRBJ1-2; TRBD1 matches at 7 bases. Germline CDR1 is SNHLY and CDR2 is FYNNEI. Unmatched junction bases numbered 9, after V lost 6 bases and J lost 8 bases. The length of the CDR3 is 13 residues. The CDR3 DNA reads as TGTGCCAGCAGCCTAGCCACAGGGGTAGGCTACACCTTC. Encoded protein: CASSLATGVGYTF. Full variable domain (remainder filled in from reference TRBV2 and TRBJ1-2): EPEVTQTPSHQVTQMGQEVILRCVPISNHLYFYWYRQILGQKVEFLVSFYNNEISEKSEIFDDQFSVERPDGSNFTLKIRSTKLEDSAMYFCASSLATGVGYTFGSGTRLTVV.

The CDR3 DNA is TGTGCCAGCAGCTTAGAGGAGGGAGCTCCCCAGCATTTT. This codes for CASSLEEGAPQHF. V is TRBV7-4 and J is TRBJ1-5, with D unclear. The germline V gene encodes CDR1 SGHVT and CDR2 SQSDAQ. The CDR3 is 13 residues long. Trimming pared 1 base from V and 10 bases from J, leaving 11 bases between.

On this clone: Different DNA sequences within this sample yield the same CDR3. V gene TRBV5-6 combines with J gene TRBJ2-5, with a possible D match to TRBD2 (6 bases). Germline V CDR1 and CDR2: SGHDT, YYEEEE. V dropped 2 bases and J dropped 5 bases, with 19 bases sitting between them. This CDR3 has 16 residues. The CDR3, as DNA: TGTGCCAGCAGCTTAACCGGGCAGGGAGGCGGTGAGACCCAGTACTTC. Translating gives CASSLTGQGGGETQYF.

The rearrangement uses TRBV27 and TRBJ1-1, with 8 bases aligning to TRBD1. Germline-derived CDR1 and CDR2 are MNHEY and SMNVEV (reference sequence). This CDR3 has 14 residues. V shed 2 bases and J 4 bases; nucleotides not matched to a gene: 3. DNA of the CDR3: TGTGCCAGCAGTTTACAGGGGGCGGTCACTGAAGCTTTCTTT. Translation gives CASSLQGAVTEAFF.

The J gene is TRBJ2-3, the V gene TRBV5-6; maybe TRBD2 (6 bases). V was cut by 3 bases and J by 4 bases, with 15 bases left in between. Per germline, CDR1 SGHDT and CDR2 YYEEEE. The CDR3 sequence is 15 residues long. The CDR3 is CASSSNGGIADTQYF. DNA of the CDR3: TGTGCCAGCAGCTCGAATGGCGGGATCGCAGATACGCAGTATTTT.

This clone was seen once. CDR3 nucleotides: TGTGCCACCAGCAGAGATCCGGGACAGCGGACTGAAGCTTTCTTT. Its translation: CATSRDPGQRTEAFF. The chain uses TRBV15 and TRBJ1-1; 7 nucleotides match TRBD1. Germline trimming cut 0 bases from V and 5 bases from J; bases unmatched to any gene: 6. This CDR3 region has 15 residues. Germline values: CDR1 LNHNV, CDR2 YYDKDF (reference sequence).

The chain combines TRBV6-1 with TRBJ1-1; 7 bases are shared with TRBD1. Losses at the gene ends were 2 bases for V and 9 bases for J; bases not matched to a gene: 15. Germline CDR1 and CDR2: MNHNS and SASEGT. CDR3 length: 16 amino acids. The CDR3 is CASSEYGQEWDSKAFF. The CDR3 DNA reads as TGTGCCAGCAGTGAATACGGGCAGGAATGGGACAGCAAAGCTTTCTTT.

The chain carries TRBV5-4 and TRBJ1-3, with 7 positions matching TRBD1. With V trimmed by 4 bases and J by 0 bases, 7 bases remained unmatched. The CDR3 runs to 16 residues. Looked up from germline, CDR1 is SGHNT and CDR2 is YYREEE (reference sequence). The CDR3 is CASSPWDSHSGNTIYF. CDR3 nucleotide sequence: TGTGCCAGCAGCCCTTGGGACAGTCACTCTGGAAACACCATATATTTT.

This chain connects TRBV11-2 to TRBJ2-5; 9 bases map to TRBD2. With 2 bases clipped from V and 0 bases from J, the junction kept 10 bases outside the gene matches. The CDR3 spans 18 residues. Looked up from germline, CDR1 is SGHAT and CDR2 is FQNNGV. Here the CDR3 DNA reads TGTGCCAGCAGCTTAAATAGAGACAGCGGGAGGTACCAAGAGACCCAGTACTTC. Protein product: CASSLNRDSGRYQETQYF.

The rearrangement links TRBV29-1 to TRBJ2-1; the match to TRBD1 covers 7 bases. CDR1 is SQVTM and CDR2 is ANQGSEA in the germline V gene. The ends lost 8 bases at V and 9 bases at J; junction bases unmatched: 16. This CDR3 contains 14 residues. CDR3 DNA: TGCAGCCTCCGAGGCACAGGGGTTGTTGGTGAGCAGTTCTTC. This translates into CSLRGTGVVGEQFF.

V usage is TRBV9 and J usage is TRBJ1-2, with D possibly being TRBD1 (5 bases). Germline V gene sequence: CDR1 SGDLS, CDR2 YYNGEE. V was trimmed by 5 bases and J by 2 bases, leaving 16 bases between them. The CDR3 sequence is 15 residues long. The CDR3, as DNA: TGTGCCAGCAGTGGAGACCTGCAGGGAAACTATGGCTACACCTTC. It translates to CASSGDLQGNYGYTF.

The chain links TRBV2 to TRBJ1-2; 8 positions match TRBD1. J gave up 6 bases and V 11 bases, and 8 bases lay outside the gene matches. The germline V gene encodes CDR1 SNHLY and CDR2 FYNNEI. The CDR3 has 12 residues. The CDR3 region is CAASRGQDGYTF. Written as DNA, the CDR3 is TGTGCCGCCTCGAGGGGACAGGATGGCTACACCTTC. The variable domain in full, completed from reference TRBV2 and TRBJ1-2, reads EPEVTQTPSHQVTQMGQEVILRCVPISNHLYFYWYRQILGQKVEFLVSFYNNEISEKSEIFDDQFSVERPDGSNFTLKIRSTKLEDSAMYFCAASRGQDGYTFGSGTRLTVV.

This chain uses TRBV5-4 with TRBJ1-2, with D possibly TRBD1 on 6 matching bases. V was pared by 4 bases and J by 1 base, with 14 bases between. CDR3 length equals 15 residues. CDR1 is SGHNT, CDR2 YYREEE, per germline (reference sequence). CDR3 amino acids: CASSPTGTINYGYTF. The CDR3 DNA is TGTGCCAGCAGCCCGACGGGGACAATTAACTATGGCTACACCTTC.

Notes on this clone: Germline and junction disagree at one end, which may indicate a read error. This sequence joins TRBV30 and TRBJ1-2; 7 bases fit TRBD1. This CDR3 has 10 amino acids. Germline V gene lookup returns CDR1 GTSNPN and CDR2 SVGIG (reference sequence). This chain's CDR3 is CAWNRGGPSF. As DNA, the CDR3 is TGTGCCTGGAACAGGGGCGGTCCCTCCTTC.

J is TRBJ2-1 and V is TRBV4-1; TRBD2 might be the D (6 bases). Germline V gene sequence: CDR1 MGHRA, CDR2 YSYEKL. The CDR3 loop spans 15 amino acids. The V end was cut by 1 base, the J end by 3 bases, with 10 bases between. CDR3 nucleotides: TGCGCCAGCAGCCAAGGAGGAGCGGGCTACAATGAGCAGTTCTTC. It yields the protein CASSQGGAGYNEQFF.

The rearrangement joins TRBV9 to TRBJ2-7; 7 nucleotides match TRBD1. CDR1 SGDLS and CDR2 YYNGEE come from the germline V gene. Losses at the gene ends were 0 bases for V and 4 bases for J; bases not matched to a gene: 7. The CDR3 is made up of 15 amino acids. The CDR3 sequence is CASSVEGDSFYEQYF. The CDR3 DNA reads TGTGCCAGCAGCGTAGAGGGGGACAGTTTTTACGAGCAGTACTTC.

This clone appeared a single time. The rearrangement joins TRBV30 to TRBJ1-3; D not certain. Germline V gene lookup returns CDR1 GTSNPN and CDR2 SVGIG (reference sequence). This CDR3 region has 12 residues. V lost 0 bases and J lost 9, with 9 bases in between. Written as DNA, the CDR3 is TGTGCCTGGAGTGTAGATCCGGGCACCATATATTTT. Its protein is CAWSVDPGTIYF.